The clone carrying this T cell receptor beta chain appeared a few times. Its antigen remains unknown. Other nucleotide sequences from this sample produce the same CDR3. The PCR employed 60 Vbeta primers together with 13 Jbeta primers. Measured with immunoSEQ multiplex PCR; TCRdb has only the in-frame clones, and not every one. The sample includes 90,000 to 120,000 clones, around two thirds of them seen just once. The J segment lost 8 bases and the V segment lost 0 bases, leaving 4 bases of the junction unmatched. There are 14 residues in the CDR3. Germline V lookup: CDR1 SGHRS, CDR2 YFSETQ. This sample stems from a study of cytomegalovirus exposure and HLA in healthy donors. About the research overall: Falling in the Caucasian-associated ancestry cluster were about 82% of a few hundred genotyped donors. Broader study findings: Later analysis identified several of the most significant clusters that appeared linked to common viral pathogens. Earlier analysis found most TCR beta V segments productive about 90% or about 30% of the time. Accurate HLA-A and HLA-B prediction from TCR beta sequences was reported for most subjects.

V gene TRBV5-1 combines with J gene TRBJ1-4; 7 bases align to TRBD1. Sequenced input: PBMCs. The TCR sequence derives from a man aged 30 to 45 in good health and CMV-seropositive. CDR3 sequence: CASSLGQGGEKLFF. As DNA, the CDR3 is TGCGCCAGCAGCTTGGGACAGGGTGGGGAAAAACTGTTTTTT.